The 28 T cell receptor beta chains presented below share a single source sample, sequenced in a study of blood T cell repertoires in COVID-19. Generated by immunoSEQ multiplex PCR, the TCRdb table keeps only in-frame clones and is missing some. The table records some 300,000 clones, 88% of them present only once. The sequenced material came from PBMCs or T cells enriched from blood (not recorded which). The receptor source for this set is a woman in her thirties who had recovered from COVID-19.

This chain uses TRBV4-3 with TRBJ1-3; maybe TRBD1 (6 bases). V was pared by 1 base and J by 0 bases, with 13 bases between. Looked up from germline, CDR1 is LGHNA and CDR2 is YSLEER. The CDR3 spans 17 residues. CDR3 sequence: CASSQVGGGTSGNTIYF. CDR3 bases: TGCGCCAGCAGCCAAGTGGGAGGGGGGACCTCTGGAAACACCATATATTTT.

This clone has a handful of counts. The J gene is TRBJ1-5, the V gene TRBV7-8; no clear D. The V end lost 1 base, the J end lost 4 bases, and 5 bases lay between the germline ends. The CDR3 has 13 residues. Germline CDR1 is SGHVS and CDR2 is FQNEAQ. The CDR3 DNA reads TGTGCCAGCAGCTTAGACAGTAATCAGCCCCAGCATTTT. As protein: CASSLDSNQPQHF.

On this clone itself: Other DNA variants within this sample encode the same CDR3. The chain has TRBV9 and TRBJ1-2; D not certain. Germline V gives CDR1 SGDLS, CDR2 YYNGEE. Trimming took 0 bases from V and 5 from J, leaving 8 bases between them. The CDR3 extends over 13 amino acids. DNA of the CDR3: TGTGCCAGCAGCGTAGGAGGAGGGTATGGCTACACCTTC. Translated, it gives CASSVGGGYGYTF.

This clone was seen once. CDR3: CASSLLAVNTGELFF. CDR3 nucleotide sequence: TGTGCCAGCAGCTTACTAGCTGTGAACACCGGGGAGCTGTTTTTT. This chain connects TRBV11-2 to TRBJ2-2, with D possibly TRBD2 on 5 matching bases. CDR3 size: 15 residues. Between the trimmed V and J ends, which lost 2 bases and 1 base, there was a span of 8 bases. Per germline, CDR1 SGHAT and CDR2 FQNNGV.

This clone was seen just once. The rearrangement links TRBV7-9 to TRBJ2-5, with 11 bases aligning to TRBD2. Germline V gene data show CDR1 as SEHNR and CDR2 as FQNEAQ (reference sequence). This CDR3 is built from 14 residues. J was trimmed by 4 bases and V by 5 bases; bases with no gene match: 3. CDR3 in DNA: TGTGCCAGCAGCCGGACTAGCGGGCGAGAGACCCAGTACTTC. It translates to CASSRTSGRETQYF.

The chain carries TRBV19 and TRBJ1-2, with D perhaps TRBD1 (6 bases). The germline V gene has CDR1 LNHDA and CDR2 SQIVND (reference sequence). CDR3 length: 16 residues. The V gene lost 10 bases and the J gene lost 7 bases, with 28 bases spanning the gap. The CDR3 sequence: CATGSIRDTLSSGYTF. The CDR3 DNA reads TGTGCCACCGGAAGTATAAGGGACACCCTCTCCAGTGGCTACACCTTC.

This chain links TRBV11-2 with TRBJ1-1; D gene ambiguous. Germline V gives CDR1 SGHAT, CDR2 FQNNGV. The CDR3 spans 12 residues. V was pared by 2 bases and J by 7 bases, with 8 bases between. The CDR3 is CASSLNGIEAFF. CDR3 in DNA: TGTGCCAGCAGCTTAAACGGGATTGAAGCTTTCTTT.

CDR3: CASSRRGWGDQPQHF. DNA for the CDR3: TGTGCCAGCAGTCGCAGGGGGTGGGGGGATCAGCCCCAGCATTTT. The chain recombines TRBV6-5 with TRBJ1-5; 7 bases are shared with TRBD1. Per germline, CDR1 MNHEY and CDR2 SVGAGI. Unmatched junction bases numbered 9, after V lost 5 bases and J lost 5 bases. This CDR3 contains 15 residues.

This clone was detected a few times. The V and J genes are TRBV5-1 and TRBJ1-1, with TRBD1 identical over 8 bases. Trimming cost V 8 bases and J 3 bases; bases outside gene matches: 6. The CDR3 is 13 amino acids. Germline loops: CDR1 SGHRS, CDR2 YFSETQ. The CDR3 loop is CASGQGWDTEAFF. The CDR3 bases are TGCGCCAGTGGACAGGGATGGGACACTGAAGCTTTCTTT.

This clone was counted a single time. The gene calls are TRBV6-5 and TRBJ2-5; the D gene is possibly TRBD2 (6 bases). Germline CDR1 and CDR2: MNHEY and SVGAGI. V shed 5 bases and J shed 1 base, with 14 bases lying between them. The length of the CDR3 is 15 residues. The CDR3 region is CASSPPEGPQETQYF. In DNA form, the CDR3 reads TGTGCCAGCAGTCCTCCGGAGGGACCCCAAGAGACCCAGTACTTC.

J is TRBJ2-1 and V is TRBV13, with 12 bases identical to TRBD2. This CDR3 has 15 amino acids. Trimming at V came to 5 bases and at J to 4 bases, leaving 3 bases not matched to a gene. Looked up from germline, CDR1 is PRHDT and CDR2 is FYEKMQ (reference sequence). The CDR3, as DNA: TGTGCCAGCAGCATCCTAGCGGGGGGGTACAATGAGCAGTTCTTC. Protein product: CASSILAGGYNEQFF.

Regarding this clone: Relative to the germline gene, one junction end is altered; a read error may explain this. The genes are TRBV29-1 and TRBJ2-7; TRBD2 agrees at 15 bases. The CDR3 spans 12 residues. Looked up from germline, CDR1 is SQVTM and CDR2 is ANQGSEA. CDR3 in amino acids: CSVPGLAGGFNF. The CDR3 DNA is TGCAGCGTTCCGGGACTAGCGGGGGGCTTCAACTTC.

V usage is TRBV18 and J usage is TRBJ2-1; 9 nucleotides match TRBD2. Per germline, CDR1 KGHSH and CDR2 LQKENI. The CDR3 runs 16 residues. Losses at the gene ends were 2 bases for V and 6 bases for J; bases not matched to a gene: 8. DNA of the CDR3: TGTGCCAGCTCACCAAGAGCCGGGACTAGCTTCAATGAGCAGTTCTTC. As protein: CASSPRAGTSFNEQFF.

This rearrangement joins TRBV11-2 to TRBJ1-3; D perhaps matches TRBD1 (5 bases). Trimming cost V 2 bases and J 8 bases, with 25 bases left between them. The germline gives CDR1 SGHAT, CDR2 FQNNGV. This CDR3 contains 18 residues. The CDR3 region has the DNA TGTGCCAGCAGCTTAAACCAATCCAGGGTGAGACTCCCCGACACCATATATTTT. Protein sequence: CASSLNQSRVRLPDTIYF. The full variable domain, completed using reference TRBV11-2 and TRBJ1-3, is EAGVAQSPRYKIIEKRQSVAFWCNPISGHATLYWYQQILGQGPKLLIQFQNNGVVDDSQLPKDRFSAERLKGVDSTLKIQPAKLEDSAVYLCASSLNQSRVRLPDTIYFGEGSWLTVV.

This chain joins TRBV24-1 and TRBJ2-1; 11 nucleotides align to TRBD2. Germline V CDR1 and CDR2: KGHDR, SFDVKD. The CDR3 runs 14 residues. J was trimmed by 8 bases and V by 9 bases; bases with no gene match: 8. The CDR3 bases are TGTGCCACCGAGGATAGCGGGGGGGCCTATGAGCAGTTCTTC. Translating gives CATEDSGGAYEQFF.

For the CDR3, the DNA is TGTGCCAGCAGCTCCGACGGGACAGGGAGGGAGACCCAGTACTTC. It is translated as CASSSDGTGRETQYF. The rearrangement links TRBV11-2 to TRBJ2-5, with 9 nucleotides matching TRBD1. The V gene end was trimmed by 4 bases and the J gene end by 5 bases; junction bases not matched to a gene: 8. CDR1 is SGHAT and CDR2 is FQNNGV in the germline V gene. This CDR3 has 15 residues.

CDR3 loop: CASSYNLLGTGSSYNSPLHF. In DNA, the CDR3 is TGCGCCAGCAGCTACAATCTTCTCGGGACAGGGAGCTCCTATAATTCACCCCTCCACTTT. This chain connects TRBV5-1 to TRBJ1-6; TRBD1 matches 9 bases. Unmatched junction bases numbered 13, after V lost 3 bases and J lost 0 bases. Germline V gives CDR1 SGHRS, CDR2 YFSETQ. This CDR3 spans 20 amino acids.

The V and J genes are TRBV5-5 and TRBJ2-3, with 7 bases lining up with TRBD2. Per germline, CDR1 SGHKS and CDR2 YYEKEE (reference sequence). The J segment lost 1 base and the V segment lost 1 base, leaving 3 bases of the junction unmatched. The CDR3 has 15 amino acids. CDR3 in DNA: TGTGCCAGCAGCTTGCGGACTAGTGGCACAGATACGCAGTATTTT. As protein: CASSLRTSGTDTQYF.

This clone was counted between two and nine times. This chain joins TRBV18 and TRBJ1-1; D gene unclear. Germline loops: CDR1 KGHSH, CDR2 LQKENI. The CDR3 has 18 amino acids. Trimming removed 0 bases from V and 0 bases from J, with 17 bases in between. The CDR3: CASSPPNSQARMNTEAFF. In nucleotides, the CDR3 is TGTGCCAGCTCACCACCGAACAGCCAAGCACGAATGAACACTGAAGCTTTCTTT.

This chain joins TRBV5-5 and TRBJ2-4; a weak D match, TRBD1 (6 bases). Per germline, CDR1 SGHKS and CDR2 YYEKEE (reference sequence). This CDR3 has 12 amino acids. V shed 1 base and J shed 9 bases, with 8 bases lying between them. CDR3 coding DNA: TGTGCCAGCAGCTTGCAGGGGCGCATTCAGTACTTC. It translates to CASSLQGRIQYF.

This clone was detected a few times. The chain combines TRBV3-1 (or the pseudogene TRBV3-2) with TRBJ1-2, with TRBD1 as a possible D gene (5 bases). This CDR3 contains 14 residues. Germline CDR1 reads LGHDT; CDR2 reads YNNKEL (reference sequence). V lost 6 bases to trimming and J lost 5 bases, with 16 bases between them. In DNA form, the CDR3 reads TGTGCCAGCAGTCAGGAAGGGGTATCATATGGCTACACCTTC. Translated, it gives CASSQEGVSYGYTF.

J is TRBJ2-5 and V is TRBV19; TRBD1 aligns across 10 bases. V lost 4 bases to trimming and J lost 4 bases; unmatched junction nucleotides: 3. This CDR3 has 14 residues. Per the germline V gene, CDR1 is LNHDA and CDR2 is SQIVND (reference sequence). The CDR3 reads CASSTRTGGETQYF. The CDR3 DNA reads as TGTGCCAGTAGTACCCGGACAGGGGGAGAGACCCAGTACTTC.

The CDR3 DNA is TGTGCCAGCAGCTTAGGAGGTGTTTATGGCTACACCTTC. It yields the protein CASSLGGVYGYTF. This chain links TRBV7-9 with TRBJ1-2; D unclear. V lost 1 base and J lost 5, with 8 bases in between. This CDR3 region has 13 residues. Germline CDR1 SEHNR, CDR2 FQNEAQ (reference sequence). The full variable domain, its missing parts supplied by reference TRBV7-9 and TRBJ1-2, is DTGVSQNPRHKITKRGQNVTFRCDPISEHNRLYWYRQTLGQGPEFLTYFQNEAQLEKSRLLSDRFSAERPKGSFSTLEIQRTEQGDSAMYLCASSLGGVYGYTFGSGTRLTVV.

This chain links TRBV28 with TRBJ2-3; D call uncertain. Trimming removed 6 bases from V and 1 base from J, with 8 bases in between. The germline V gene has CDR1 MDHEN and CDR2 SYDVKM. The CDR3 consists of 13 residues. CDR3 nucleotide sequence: TGTGCCAGCAGGAACCCGGGCACAGATACGCAGTATTTT. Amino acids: CASRNPGTDTQYF.

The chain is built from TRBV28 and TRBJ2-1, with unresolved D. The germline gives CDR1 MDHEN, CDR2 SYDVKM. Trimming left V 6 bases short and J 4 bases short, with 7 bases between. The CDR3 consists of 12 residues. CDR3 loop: CASRLQYNEQFF. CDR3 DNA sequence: TGTGCCAGCAGGCTACAGTACAATGAGCAGTTCTTC.

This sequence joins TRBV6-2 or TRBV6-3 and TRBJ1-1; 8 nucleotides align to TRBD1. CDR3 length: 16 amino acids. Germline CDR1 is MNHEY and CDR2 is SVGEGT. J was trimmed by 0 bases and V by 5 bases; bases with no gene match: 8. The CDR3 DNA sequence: TGTGCCAGCAGTGGCCGGACAGGGATCATGAACACTGAAGCTTTCTTT. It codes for CASSGRTGIMNTEAFF.

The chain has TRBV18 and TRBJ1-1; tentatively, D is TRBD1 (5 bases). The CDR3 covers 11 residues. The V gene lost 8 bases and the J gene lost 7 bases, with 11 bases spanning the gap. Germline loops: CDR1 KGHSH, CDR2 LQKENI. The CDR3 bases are TGTGCCAGCACAGCAGGGTATGAAGCTTTCTTT. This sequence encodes CASTAGYEAFF. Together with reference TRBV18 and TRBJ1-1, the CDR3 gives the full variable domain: NAGVMQNPRHLVRRRGQEARLRCSPMKGHSHVYWYRQLPEEGLKFMVYLQKENIIDESGMPKERFSAEFPKEGPSILRIQQVVRGDSAAYFCASTAGYEAFFGQGTRLTVV.

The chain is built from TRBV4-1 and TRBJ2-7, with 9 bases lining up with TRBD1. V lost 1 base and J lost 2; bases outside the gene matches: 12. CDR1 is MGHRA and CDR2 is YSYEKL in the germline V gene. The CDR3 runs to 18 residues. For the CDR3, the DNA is TGCGCCAGCAGCCAAGCCGAGGGACAGGGCCATCCACCCTACGAGCAGTACTTC. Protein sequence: CASSQAEGQGHPPYEQYF.